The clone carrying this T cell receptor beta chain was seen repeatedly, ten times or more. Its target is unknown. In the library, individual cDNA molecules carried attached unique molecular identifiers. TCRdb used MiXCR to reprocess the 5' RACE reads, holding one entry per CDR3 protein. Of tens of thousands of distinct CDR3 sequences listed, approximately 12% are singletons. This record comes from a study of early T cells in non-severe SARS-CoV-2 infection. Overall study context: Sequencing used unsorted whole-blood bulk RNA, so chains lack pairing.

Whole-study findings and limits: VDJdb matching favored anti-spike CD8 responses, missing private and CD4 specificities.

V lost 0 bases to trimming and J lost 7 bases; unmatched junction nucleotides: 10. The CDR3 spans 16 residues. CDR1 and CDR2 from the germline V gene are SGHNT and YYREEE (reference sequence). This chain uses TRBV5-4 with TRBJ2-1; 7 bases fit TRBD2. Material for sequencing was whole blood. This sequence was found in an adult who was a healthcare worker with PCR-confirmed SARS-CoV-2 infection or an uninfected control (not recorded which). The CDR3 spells CASSLVSGRAGNEQFF. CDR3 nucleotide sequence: TGTGCCAGCAGCTTGGTCTCTGGGAGGGCGGGGAATGAGCAGTTCTTC. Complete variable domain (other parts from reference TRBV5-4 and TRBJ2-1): ETGVTQSPTHLIKTRGQQVTLRCSSQSGHNTVSWYQQALGQGPQFIFQYYREEENGRGNFPPRFSGLQFPNYSSELNVNALELDDSALYLCASSLVSGRAGNEQFFGPGTRLTVL.